This is a list of T cell receptor beta chains from one sample in a study of glioma-infiltrating T cells after dendritic cell vaccination. The protocol was immunoSEQ multiplex PCR, while the TCRdb copy is restricted to in-frame clones and leaves out a portion. The data contain 85,000 to 100,000 clones, 75% to 90% of them singletons. The sample was blood, taken after dendritic cell vaccination. These TCRs come from a human donor with glioblastoma. Both conserved end residues are part of each CDR3. Clone size appears in some rows only: once, few, many, or a class for an expanded clone.

j_gene | abundance | v_gene | CDR3aa
TRBJ1-4 | - | TRBV30 | CAWGQAAGGRTNEKLFF
TRBJ2-1 | - | TRBV29-1 | CSGDSHNEQFF
TRBJ2-1 | - | TRBV11-3 | CASRAGGYNEQFF
TRBJ2-5 | - | TRBV7-2 | CASSSPSTQETQYF
TRBJ2-2 | - | TRBV5-1 | CASGPAGVGTGELFF
TRBJ1-5 | - | TRBV19 | CASSMGDRVNQPQHF
TRBJ1-2 | - | TRBV19 | CASSGQGGDGYTF
TRBJ2-5 | - | TRBV5-4 | CASSPPGQGGETQYF
TRBJ2-1 | - | TRBV9 | CASSPRLGGRAYNEQFF
TRBJ2-2 | - | TRBV25-1 | CASSEFRGQNTGELFF
TRBJ2-5 | - | TRBV5-6 | CASSFYPSGGPGETQYF
TRBJ2-7 | - | TRBV7-2 | CASSFRTGEDEQYF
TRBJ1-2 | - | TRBV6-1 | CASFGQGTNYGYTF
TRBJ1-2 | once | TRBV5-1 | CASSFERNRAIYGYTF
TRBJ2-1 | - | TRBV19 | CASSTRSWVGQGSGNEQFF
TRBJ1-4 | - | TRBV7-2 | CASSLQGAGEKLFF
TRBJ1-1 | once | TRBV5-1 | CASSPGDSVNTEAFF
TRBJ2-5 | - | TRBV6-6 | CASTSAGTGGETQYF
TRBJ1-4 | - | TRBV13 | CASSLRQGSEKLFF
TRBJ2-1 | - | TRBV28 | CASSSITSGSYNEQFF
TRBJ2-1 | - | TRBV13 | CASSSLDRDGRDEQFF
TRBJ2-1 | once | TRBV5-1 | CASSFPTDYNEQFF
TRBJ1-5 | few | TRBV6-5 | CASSPRDRRNQPQHF
TRBJ1-2 | once | TRBV19 | CASKSRGSGYTF